This T cell receptor (beta chain) was identified during a study of human T cells and chemical hapten exposure. This clonotype was observed a few times. Original data processing: A per-sample median of about 94,000 TCRs was observed, with counts ranging from roughly 23,224 to 750,000. TCRdb fed the RACE reads into MiXCR, producing one record per CDR3 protein. The authors' filters were not applied to this entry. The repertoire holds hundreds of thousands of distinct CDR3 sequences, with nearly 6.5% as singletons. Germline V gene lookup returns CDR1 MNHEY and CDR2 SVGAGI. Between the trimmed V and J ends, which lost 0 bases and 0 bases, there was a span of 11 bases. The CDR3 runs to 16 residues. Time point in this sample: patch test 2, 6 weeks after DPC sensitization. Noted treatment: therapeutic diphenylcyclopropenone sensitization with weekly scalp DPC. The study extracted total RNA from unfractionated whole blood.

The chain recombines TRBV6-5 with TRBJ1-2, with D possibly TRBD1 on 5 matching bases. This TCR was recovered from a woman in her late teens or twenties with alopecia areata. Some clones in this sample may be carry-over from other donors' samples. The sample here was whole blood, taken in connection with sensitization to the hapten diphenylcyclopropenone (DPC). Written as DNA, the CDR3 is TGTGCCAGCAGTTACTCGACGACAGCCACTAACTATGGCTACACCTTC. It translates to CASSYSTTATNYGYTF.